Following are 5 T cell receptor beta chains from one sample sequenced in a study of blood T cell repertoires in COVID-19. Sequencing used immunoSEQ multiplex PCR; TCRdb keeps in-frame clones, though not all of them. This sample has more than 85,000 clones, with 70% to 90% found just once. Sequenced sample: peripheral blood. The receptors originated from a man aged 70 or older with acute or convalescent COVID-19.

The table lists this clone with a count of one. V and J are TRBV9 and TRBJ2-4, with D perhaps matching TRBD2 (5 bases). The CDR3 runs 16 residues. The V gene's germline CDR1 is SGDLS and CDR2 YYNGEE. V lost 3 bases, J lost 2 bases, and 15 bases lay in between. The CDR3 DNA reads TGTGCCAGCAGCGCAGCATCGGGGAAGACCAAAAACATTCAGTACTTC. This gives the protein CASSAASGKTKNIQYF.

The chain uses TRBV3-1 (or the pseudogene TRBV3-2) and TRBJ2-3, with 7 positions matching TRBD2. V shed 4 bases, J shed 6 bases, and the junction held 4 bases outside the gene matches. In germline, CDR1 is LGHDT, CDR2 YNNKEL (reference sequence). The CDR3 extends over 13 amino acids. The CDR3 nucleotides are TGTGCCAGCAGCCGGGCCGGGGGGGATACGCAGTATTTT. It yields the protein CASSRAGGDTQYF.

The chain couples TRBV30 to TRBJ2-5; TRBD1 matches at 9 bases. The CDR3 has 15 amino acids. Germline V gives CDR1 GTSNPN, CDR2 SVGIG (reference sequence). The junction had 10 bases not matched to a gene; V was cut back by 3 bases and J by 5 bases. The DNA of the CDR3 is TGTGCCTGGAGGTCGGACAGGGGAATAGGGGAGACCCAGTACTTC. Its protein is CAWRSDRGIGETQYF.

This chain joins TRBV6-5 and TRBJ2-3; tentative D call: TRBD2 (7 bases). Germline-derived CDR1 and CDR2 are MNHEY and SVGAGI. With 5 bases removed from V and 3 bases from J, the gap between germline ends came to 12 bases. The CDR3 covers 14 residues. CDR3 sequence (DNA): TGTGCCAGCAGTCGTGGGGGGGCAACAGATACGCAGTATTTT. It codes for CASSRGGATDTQYF.

The chain combines TRBV6-2 or TRBV6-3 with TRBJ1-5, with D uncertain. The CDR3 loop spans 13 amino acids. Trimming took off 6 bases at V and 3 bases at J, with 9 bases between the two ends. The germline gives CDR1 MNHEY, CDR2 SVGEGT. The CDR3 region is CASSLDNNQPQHF. CDR3 nucleotide sequence: TGTGCCAGCAGCCTCGACAACAATCAGCCCCAGCATTTT.